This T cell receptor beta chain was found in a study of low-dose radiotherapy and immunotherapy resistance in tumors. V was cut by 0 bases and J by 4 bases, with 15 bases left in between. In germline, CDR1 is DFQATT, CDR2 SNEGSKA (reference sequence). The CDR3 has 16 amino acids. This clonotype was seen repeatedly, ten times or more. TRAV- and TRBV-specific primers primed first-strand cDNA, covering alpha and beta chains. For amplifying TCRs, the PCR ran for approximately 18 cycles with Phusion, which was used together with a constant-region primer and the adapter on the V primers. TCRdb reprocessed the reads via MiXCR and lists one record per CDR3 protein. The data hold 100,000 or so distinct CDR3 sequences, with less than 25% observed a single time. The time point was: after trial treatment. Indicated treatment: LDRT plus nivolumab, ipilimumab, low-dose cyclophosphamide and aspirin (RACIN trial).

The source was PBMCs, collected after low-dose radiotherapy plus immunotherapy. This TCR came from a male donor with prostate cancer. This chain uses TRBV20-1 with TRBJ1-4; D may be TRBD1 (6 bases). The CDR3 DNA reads TGCAGTGCTAGAGATGATGGGGGGCTCGTTAATGAAAAACTGTTTTTT. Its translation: CSARDDGGLVNEKLFF.